Below, 27 T cell receptor beta chains from the same sample are listed, as sequenced in a study of T cell responses to AZD1222 COVID-19 vaccine. Using immunoSEQ multiplex PCR, the repertoire was profiled, and TCRdb retains in-frame clones only, with some absent. The sample shows about 130,000 clones, about 82% of them seen only once. The material sequenced was peripheral blood, taken 28 days after the second dose of the MenACWY control vaccine. The receptors were gathered from an adult who received the MenACWY meningococcal vaccine as a control.

This clone appeared a few times. This chain connects TRBV7-2 to TRBJ1-3, with 10 bases matching TRBD1. Trimming cost V 5 bases and J 5 bases; bases outside gene matches: 18. The CDR3 sequence is 19 residues long. CDR1 and CDR2 (germline): SGHTA, FQGNSA. The DNA of the CDR3 is TGTGCCAGCAGCCCCCCCCGGGACAGGGGCCCTTTGATTAGAAACACCATATATTTT. Translated: CASSPPRDRGPLIRNTIYF.

This chain uses TRBV30 with TRBJ2-1; 7 nucleotides match TRBD2. Germline CDR1 and CDR2: GTSNPN and SVGIG (reference sequence). V lost 4 bases and J lost 8; bases outside the gene matches: 17. This CDR3 region has 16 residues. As DNA, the CDR3 is TGTGCCTGGACCCTAGGGGCTAGCGGACTTGGGTATGAGCAGTTCTTC. Translation: CAWTLGASGLGYEQFF.

In nucleotides, the CDR3 is TGTGCCAGTAGTTTATCAGGGACAGTTAATCAGCCCCAGCATTTT. Encoded protein: CASSLSGTVNQPQHF. The rearrangement joins TRBV19 to TRBJ1-5; 7 bases map to TRBD1. The length of the CDR3 is 15 residues. CDR1 is LNHDA, CDR2 SQIVND, per germline (reference sequence). V shed 5 bases, J shed 4 bases, and the junction held 8 bases outside the gene matches.

The V call is TRBV19, the J call TRBJ2-2; possibly TRBD1 or TRBD2 for D (6 bases each). Trimming removed 6 bases from V and 7 bases from J, with 12 bases in between. The length of the CDR3 is 13 residues. CDR1 and CDR2 (germline): LNHDA, SQIVND (reference sequence). DNA for the CDR3: TGTGCCAGTAGAAAGGGGGGCCGCGGGGAGCTGTTTTTT. Protein: CASRKGGRGELFF. Supplemented by reference TRBV19 and TRBJ2-2, the full variable domain reads DGGITQSPKYLFRKEGQNVTLSCEQNLNHDAMYWYRQDPGQGLRLIYYSQIVNDFQKGDIAEGYSVSREKKESFPLTVTSAQKNPTAFYLCASRKGGRGELFFGEGSRLTVL.

This clone was picked up a small number of times. The chain employs TRBV7-6 and TRBJ1-2; no definite D call. V lost 8 bases and J 4 bases, leaving 20 bases between the germline ends. The germline V gene encodes CDR1 SGHVS and CDR2 FNYEAQ. The length of the CDR3 is 15 residues. This CDR3 reads CASFQLKGGGYGYTF. The CDR3 DNA reads TGTGCCAGCTTTCAACTTAAGGGCGGTGGCTATGGCTACACCTTC.

V gene TRBV21-1 combines with J gene TRBJ2-7; TRBD1, the table's D call, was not compared with the DNA. TRBV21-1 is a pseudogene locus. This CDR3 spans 15 amino acids. CDR3 region: CASRDRVKAGYEQYF. CDR3 DNA: TGTGCCAGCAGGGACAGGGTAAAAGCGGGATACGAGCAGTACTTC.

The chain joins TRBV18 to TRBJ1-2; tentatively, D is TRBD1 (5 bases). CDR3 size: 16 residues. Trimming took off 0 bases at V and 6 bases at J, with 17 bases between the two ends. CDR1 and CDR2 from the germline V gene are KGHSH and LQKENI. In DNA, the CDR3 is TGTGCCAGCTCACCACCGGCGGTGGAAGGGGAGGATGGCTACACCTTC. Translation: CASSPPAVEGEDGYTF.

The chain combines TRBV20-1 with TRBJ2-1; D not resolved. Germline V gene sequence: CDR1 DFQATT, CDR2 SNEGSKA (reference sequence). The V end was cut by 6 bases, the J end by 6 bases, with 9 bases between. This CDR3 contains 11 residues. The chain's CDR3 is CSAARSNEQFF. The CDR3 region has the DNA TGCAGTGCCGCTCGAAGCAATGAGCAGTTCTTC.

Worth noting for this clone: One junction end disagrees with the germline gene, perhaps due to a read error. The chain employs TRBV7-7 and TRBJ2-1; D perhaps matches TRBD2 (6 bases). CDR1 is SSHAT, CDR2 FNYEAQ, per germline (reference sequence). The CDR3 has 13 amino acids. The CDR3 nucleotides read TGTGCTAGCAGCTTAGAGGCGGGATCTGAGCAGTTCTTC. Protein: CASSLEAGSEQFF.

With respect to this clone: Different DNA sequences within this sample yield the same CDR3. This rearrangement joins TRBV30 to TRBJ1-5; D uncertain. Looked up from germline, CDR1 is GTSNPN and CDR2 is SVGIG (reference sequence). The CDR3 is made up of 13 amino acids. With 4 bases removed from V and 0 bases from J, the gap between germline ends came to 7 bases. The CDR3 loop is CAWTADSNQPQHF. CDR3 nucleotide sequence: TGTGCCTGGACAGCCGATAGCAATCAGCCCCAGCATTTT.

The chain carries TRBV12-3 or TRBV12-4 and TRBJ1-5; D gene unclear. The V and J ends lost 5 bases and 9 bases respectively, with 14 bases between them. The CDR3 runs 13 residues. The CDR3 loop reads CASSPGGPPPQHF. CDR3 in DNA: TGTGCCAGCAGTCCAGGCGGGCCACCGCCCCAGCATTTT.

The rearrangement links TRBV10-3 to TRBJ2-2; D ambiguous. The CDR3 runs 12 residues. CDR1 ENHRY and CDR2 SYGVKD come from the germline V gene. V lost 4 bases, J lost 4 bases, and 4 bases lay in between. In DNA form, the CDR3 reads TGTGCCATCAGTGCAGGCACCGGGGAGCTGTTTTTT. Protein sequence: CAISAGTGELFF.

This clone showed up just once. The CDR3 DNA is TGTGCTTCAGGGGTGAACACTGAAGCTTTCTTT. Encoded protein: CASGVNTEAFF. The chain links TRBV2 to TRBJ1-1, with D perhaps TRBD1 (6 bases). This CDR3 region has 11 residues. Germline lookup yields CDR1 SNHLY and CDR2 FYNNEI.

This chain's CDR3 is CASSPSGRYEQYF. In nucleotides, the CDR3 is TGTGCCAGCAGCCCTAGCGGGAGATACGAGCAGTACTTC. The chain carries TRBV12-3 or TRBV12-4 and TRBJ2-7, with 10 bases identical to TRBD2. Trimming at V came to 6 bases and at J to 4 bases, leaving 3 bases not matched to a gene. The CDR3 has 13 residues.

The chain couples TRBV7-8 to TRBJ2-1; D is uncertain. The germline V gene has CDR1 SGHVS and CDR2 FQNEAQ. The CDR3 length is 13 residues. Trimming left V 5 bases short and J 8 bases short, with 13 bases between. The CDR3 bases are TGTGCCAGCAGCCTCAACCCAGGCTATGAGCAGTTCTTC. It codes for CASSLNPGYEQFF. The full variable domain, in which reference TRBV7-8 and TRBJ2-1 provide the parts outside the CDR3, is GAGVSQSPRYKVAKRGQDVALRCDPISGHVSLFWYQQALGQGPEFLTYFQNEAQLDKSGLPSDRFFAERPEGSVSTLKIQRTQQEDSAVYLCASSLNPGYEQFFGPGTRLTVL.

V usage is TRBV11-2 and J usage is TRBJ2-1; D unclear. CDR3 size: 13 residues. Trimming stripped 5 bases from V and 7 bases from J, with 12 bases between. Germline lookup yields CDR1 SGHAT and CDR2 FQNNGV. CDR3 coding DNA: TGTGCCAGCAGCCCCGGGCAGGCGAATGAGCAGTTCTTC. Translating gives CASSPGQANEQFF.

V and J are TRBV19 and TRBJ2-7; D is unclear. Germline V CDR1 and CDR2: LNHDA, SQIVND (reference sequence). V was trimmed by 0 bases and J by 8 bases, leaving 17 bases between them. CDR3 length: 15 amino acids. The CDR3 sequence is CASSIDAVLRMKQYF. CDR3 bases: TGTGCCAGTAGTATAGATGCCGTGTTACGTATGAAGCAGTACTTC.

The gene calls are TRBV3-1 (or the pseudogene TRBV3-2) and TRBJ2-5, with D perhaps TRBD2 (6 bases). In germline, CDR1 is LGHDT, CDR2 YNNKEL (reference sequence). With 0 bases removed from V and 2 bases from J, the gap between germline ends came to 16 bases. The CDR3 extends over 17 amino acids. The CDR3 bases are TGTGCCAGCAGCCAAGATCACCAGGGAGGAGCACAAGAGACCCAGTACTTC. This codes for CASSQDHQGGAQETQYF.

This chain joins TRBV28 and TRBJ1-4; 7 nucleotides agree with TRBD1. The CDR3 has 16 amino acids. Trimming at V came to 4 bases and at J to 3 bases, leaving 8 bases not matched to a gene. The germline gives CDR1 MDHEN, CDR2 SYDVKM. DNA of the CDR3: TGTGCCAGCAGTTCGCCAGGGGGGCGGGCTAATGAAAAACTGTTTTTT. This gives the protein CASSSPGGRANEKLFF.

This clone has a single count. The genes are TRBV7-9 and TRBJ2-7, with a weak D call TRBD1 (6 bases). Germline CDR1 SEHNR, CDR2 FQNEAQ (reference sequence). This CDR3 contains 13 residues. The ends were cut back, 0 bases at V and 9 bases at J, with 12 bases in the middle. Written as DNA, the CDR3 is TGTGCCAGCAGCTTAGCATGGGACACTTCGCAGTACGTC. Translating it yields CASSLAWDTSQYV.

V usage is TRBV28 and J usage is TRBJ1-1, with TRBD1 identical over 12 bases. The ends lost 2 bases at V and 7 bases at J; junction bases unmatched: 8. The CDR3 spans 16 residues. The germline V gene encodes CDR1 MDHEN and CDR2 SYDVKM. In DNA form, the CDR3 reads TGTGCCAGCAGTTTAGGGACAGGGGGCCCCGCGGGTGAAGCTTTCTTT. Amino acid sequence: CASSLGTGGPAGEAFF. Filled out from reference TRBV28 and TRBJ1-1, the complete variable domain reads DVKVTQSSRYLVKRTGEKVFLECVQDMDHENMFWYRQDPGLGLRLIYFSYDVKMKEKGDIPEGYSVSREKKERFSLILESASTNQTSMYLCASSLGTGGPAGEAFFGQGTRLTVV.

The V and J genes are TRBV11-1 and TRBJ1-6, with 10 bases lining up with TRBD1. Trimming removed 6 bases from V and 14 bases from J; junction bases left unmatched: 13. This CDR3 is built from 15 residues. Germline V gene data show CDR1 as SGHAT and CDR2 as FQDESV (reference sequence). Here the CDR3 reads CASRRKMGQGTSLHF. In DNA form, the CDR3 reads TGTGCCAGCAGAAGAAAGATGGGACAGGGGACCTCCCTCCACTTT.

The chain employs TRBV27 and TRBJ2-1; 7 bases line up with TRBD2. Germline CDR1 is MNHEY and CDR2 is SMNVEV (reference sequence). V lost 3 bases, J lost 4 bases, and 9 bases stayed unmatched. This CDR3 contains 16 residues. CDR3 nucleotides: TGTGCCAGCAGTTTGGGACGCGGGAGCCATTACAATGAGCAGTTCTTC. Amino acid sequence: CASSLGRGSHYNEQFF.

The genes are TRBV11-2 and TRBJ1-6, with TRBD1 as a possible D gene (6 bases). This CDR3 has 18 amino acids. Trimming removed 5 bases from V and 7 bases from J, with 24 bases in between. Germline V lookup: CDR1 SGHAT, CDR2 FQNNGV. The CDR3 coding sequence is TGTGCCAGCAGCCTCAGGGCGGGGGGGGCTTTGAGGAATTCACCCCTCCACTTT. Translated, it gives CASSLRAGGALRNSPLHF. Full variable domain (outside the CDR3, taken from reference TRBV11-2 and TRBJ1-6): EAGVAQSPRYKIIEKRQSVAFWCNPISGHATLYWYQQILGQGPKLLIQFQNNGVVDDSQLPKDRFSAERLKGVDSTLKIQPAKLEDSAVYLCASSLRAGGALRNSPLHFGNGTRLTVT.

Only one count was recorded for this clone. J is TRBJ2-6 and V is TRBV6-1; D uncertain. Between the trimmed V and J ends, which lost 4 bases and 0 bases, there was a span of 10 bases. Germline V gives CDR1 MNHNS, CDR2 SASEGT. The CDR3 contains 16 residues. CDR3 sequence: CASSAVVASGANVLTF. CDR3 coding DNA: TGTGCCAGCAGTGCAGTTGTAGCCTCTGGGGCCAACGTCCTGACTTTC.

This clone occurred once. The V call is TRBV7-2, the J call TRBJ1-5; D is perhaps TRBD1 (6 bases). The ends were cut back, 5 bases at V and 4 bases at J, with 12 bases in the middle. The germline CDR1 and CDR2 sequences are SGHTA and FQGNSA. The CDR3 covers 14 residues. The DNA for the CDR3 is TGTGCCAGCAGCGACAGGACCCCGAATCAGCCCCAGCATTTT. Amino acid sequence: CASSDRTPNQPQHF. Full variable domain (missing parts from reference TRBV7-2 and TRBJ1-5): GAGVSQSPSNKVTEKGKDVELRCDPISGHTALYWYRQSLGQGLEFLIYFQGNSAPDKSGLPSDRFSAERTGGSVSTLTIQRTQQEDSAVYLCASSDRTPNQPQHFGDGTRLSIL.

This chain uses TRBV5-5 with TRBJ1-2, with D perhaps TRBD1 (5 bases). Trimming stripped 4 bases from V and 5 bases from J, with 12 bases between. The CDR3 sequence is 13 residues long. The V gene's germline CDR1 is SGHKS and CDR2 YYEKEE (reference sequence). The CDR3 spells CASSRVGRYGYTF. In DNA, the CDR3 is TGTGCCAGCAGCCGGGTGGGGCGTTATGGCTACACCTTC.